A selection of T cell receptor beta chains follows, all from one sample in a study of OX40 agonist ivuxolimab in advanced cancers. Produced via immunoSEQ multiplex PCR; TCRdb's table is partial and in-frame only. This sample has 15,000 to 25,000 clones, with roughly 79% found just once. The input for sequencing was CD4+ or CD8+ T cells sorted from blood, taken in a trial of the OX40 agonist ivuxolimab. These receptor sequences come from an adult with an advanced solid tumor such as melanoma, head and neck, liver or kidney cancer. Each CDR3 is given with its conserved first and last residue. Each record gives: D gene, J gene, clone size, V gene, CDR3 DNA, CDR3 protein. A D gene is named only where the DNA matches it firmly. A row's size may be missing; if present it is once, few, many or a size class.

-	TRBJ1-5	once	TRBV7-8	TGTGCCAGCAGCACGATGGACAGCACAAATCAGCCCCAGCATTTT	CASSTMDSTNQPQHF
TRBD1	TRBJ1-5	-	TRBV5-1	TGCGCCAGCAGCTTTGGGACAGGTGATCGGCCCCAGCATTTT	CASSFGTGDRPQHF
TRBD2	TRBJ2-3	-	TRBV28	TGTGCCAGCAGCCGCAGGACTAGCGGCTACACAGATACGCAGTATTTT	CASSRRTSGYTDTQYF
TRBD1	TRBJ2-7	-	TRBV7-9	TGCGCCAGCAGCGCCCTCACAGGGGTCAGCTCCTACGAGCAGTACTTC	CASSALTGVSSYEQYF
TRBD1	TRBJ2-2	-	TRBV10-3	TGTGCCATCAGTGCGGGGACAGCCACCGGGGAGCTGTTTTTT	CAISAGTATGELFF
TRBD2	TRBJ2-7	few	TRBV7-9	TGTGCCAGCAGCCACTGGACTAGCGGGAGTTCCTACGAGCAGTACTTC	CASSHWTSGSSYEQYF
TRBD1	TRBJ1-3	-	TRBV7-2	TGTGCCAGCAGCGTGACAGGGGACTCTGGAAACACCATATATTTT	CASSVTGDSGNTIYF
TRBD1	TRBJ1-1	-	TRBV5-4	TGTGCCAGCAGCTTGGTTTCCGGGACAGGGTATACTGAAGCTTTCTTT	CASSLVSGTGYTEAFF
-	TRBJ2-1	-	TRBV7-2	TGTGCCAGCAGCTTAGAGGCCGCGTTGAGCTCCTACAATGAGCAGTTCTTC	CASSLEAALSSYNEQFF
-	TRBJ2-1	-	TRBV7-9	TGTGCCAGCCCTACAGAGGCGCCGCAGTTCTTC	CASPTEAPQFF
-	TRBJ2-7	few	TRBV6-4	TGTGCCAGCAGTGCCCCTTCGGCGACTAGCTCCTACGAGCAGTACTTC	CASSAPSATSSYEQYF
-	TRBJ2-7	few	TRBV7-9	TGTGCCAGCAGCTCCACGGTGGGAGTACAGAACGAGCAGTACTTC	CASSSTVGVQNEQYF
-	TRBJ2-1	-	TRBV27	TGTGCCAGCAGTTCGACGCAAAGTACCTACAATGAGCAGTTCTTC	CASSSTQSTYNEQFF
TRBD1	TRBJ2-3	few	TRBV7-2	TGTGCCAGCAGCTTGACGGGACAGATAGGAGATACGCAGTATTTT	CASSLTGQIGDTQYF
-	TRBJ2-5	-	TRBV4-1	TGCGCCAGCAGCCAACTGACAGGCTTGGAGACCCAGTACTTC	CASSQLTGLETQYF
-	TRBJ1-5	-	TRBV5-5	TGTGCCAGCAGCCCTTCGGGGACACGGTATCAGCCCCAGCATTTT	CASSPSGTRYQPQHF
TRBD2	TRBJ2-1	-	TRBV5-5	TGTGCCAGCAGCCCCCTAGCGGGGGGCCGAAATGAGCAGTTCTTC	CASSPLAGGRNEQFF